These 17 T cell receptor beta chains came from one sample sequenced in a study of blood T cell repertoires in COVID-19. Clones were read by immunoSEQ multiplex PCR, and TCRdb kept only the in-frame ones, dropping some. The table shows some 200,000 clones, with approximately 85% occurring only once. The sequenced material came from peripheral blood. The source of these receptors is a woman in her sixties or seventies with COVID-19, enrolled during active disease.

The chain is built from TRBV19 and TRBJ2-3; 7 bases are shared with TRBD1. The J segment lost 2 bases and the V segment lost 1 base, leaving 9 bases of the junction unmatched. This CDR3 comprises 17 residues. CDR1 is LNHDA, CDR2 SQIVND, per germline (reference sequence). CDR3 bases: TGTGCCAGTAGTATAGTCGGGGCAGGGGGAAACACAGATACGCAGTATTTT. Translating it yields CASSIVGAGGNTDTQYF.

This rearrangement joins TRBV7-9 to TRBJ2-1, with 7 bases that match TRBD1. V shed 1 base, J shed 9 bases, and the junction held 6 bases outside the gene matches. The CDR3 is 14 residues long. CDR1 and CDR2 from the germline V gene are SEHNR and FQNEAQ (reference sequence). The DNA for the CDR3 is TGTGCCAGCAGCTTAGAGGGGGCGACCACTGAGCAGTTCTTC. This codes for CASSLEGATTEQFF.

This chain joins TRBV6-5 and TRBJ2-7; 9 bases align to TRBD2. The CDR3 contains 15 residues. Germline trimming cut 8 bases from V and 3 bases from J; bases unmatched to any gene: 11. CDR1 and CDR2 (germline): MNHEY, SVGAGI. CDR3 sequence: CASGRRAGGLYEQYF. Here the CDR3 DNA reads TGTGCCAGCGGGCGCCGAGCGGGGGGACTCTACGAGCAGTACTTC.

This chain links TRBV3-1 (or the pseudogene TRBV3-2) with TRBJ2-4; a weak D match, TRBD1 (5 bases). The CDR3 is 14 amino acids. V was trimmed by 1 base and J by 7 bases, leaving 11 bases between them. The germline V gene encodes CDR1 LGHDT and CDR2 YNNKEL (reference sequence). The CDR3 spells CASSQVFRANIQYF. CDR3 sequence (DNA): TGTGCCAGCAGCCAAGTCTTCAGGGCCAACATTCAGTACTTC.

The chain combines TRBV6-5 with TRBJ1-1; TRBD1 matches 7 bases. The CDR3 is 12 amino acids. V lost 5 bases to trimming and J lost 11 bases; unmatched junction nucleotides: 8. Germline V CDR1 and CDR2: MNHEY, SVGAGI. CDR3 in DNA: TGTGCCAGCAGTAACAACAGGGGAGACGCTTTCTTT. Translation gives CASSNNRGDAFF.

Only a few counts were recorded for this clone. The chain employs TRBV10-3 and TRBJ1-1; no clear D. V shed 6 bases and J shed 1 base, with 12 bases lying between them. The V gene's germline CDR1 is ENHRY and CDR2 SYGVKD. The CDR3 runs to 14 residues. The CDR3 sequence: CAISPLGGNTEAFF. CDR3 sequence (DNA): TGTGCCATCAGCCCCCTCGGAGGGAACACTGAAGCTTTCTTT.

This chain links TRBV7-6 with TRBJ1-1; TRBD1 aligns across 7 bases. Germline V gives CDR1 SGHVS, CDR2 FNYEAQ. The junction had 8 bases not matched to a gene; V was cut back by 1 base and J by 6 bases. CDR3 length equals 15 residues. CDR3 in amino acids: CASSLGQGALSEAFF. The CDR3 bases are TGTGCCAGCAGCTTAGGACAGGGCGCTCTCTCTGAAGCTTTCTTT.

V usage is TRBV5-8 and J usage is TRBJ2-1; D gene uncertain. The CDR3 extends over 14 amino acids. Trimming removed 0 bases at V and 5 bases at J, with 9 bases between. The germline CDR1 and CDR2 sequences are SGHTS and YDEGEE. CDR3 sequence: CASSLVSLNNEQFF. In nucleotides, the CDR3 is TGTGCCAGCAGCTTGGTATCCTTAAACAATGAGCAGTTCTTC.

The gene calls are TRBV2 and TRBJ2-7, with TRBD2 identical over 11 bases. V was pared by 6 bases and J by 3 bases, with 4 bases of the junction left unmatched. In germline, CDR1 is SNHLY, CDR2 FYNNEI. The CDR3 extends over 14 amino acids. The CDR3 region is CASRTGTSGYEQYF. DNA for the CDR3: TGTGCCAGCAGAACCGGGACTAGCGGCTACGAGCAGTACTTC.

This sequence joins TRBV4-3 and TRBJ1-2; 9 bases align to TRBD1. This CDR3 contains 19 residues. V shed 1 base and J 1 base; nucleotides not matched to a gene: 13. Germline V CDR1 and CDR2: LGHNA, YSLEER. In DNA, the CDR3 is TGCGCCAGCAGCCAAGTCCAGCCGGGACAGGGCACCAATAACTATGGCTACACCTTC. This sequence encodes CASSQVQPGQGTNNYGYTF.

The V gene is TRBV15, the J gene TRBJ2-3, with D possibly matching TRBD2 (6 bases). The germline CDR1 and CDR2 sequences are LNHNV and YYDKDF (reference sequence). The CDR3 length is 14 residues. V lost 4 bases and J 5 bases, leaving 13 bases between the germline ends. The chain's CDR3 is CATSIWRVEDTQYF. CDR3 nucleotides: TGTGCCACCAGCATTTGGAGGGTGGAAGATACGCAGTATTTT.

The V call is TRBV6-2 or TRBV6-3, the J call TRBJ1-1; no definite D call. Germline lookup yields CDR1 MNHEY and CDR2 SVGEGT. V lost 2 bases and J 3 bases, leaving 4 bases between the germline ends. The CDR3 has 12 amino acids. The CDR3 coding sequence is TGTGCCAGCAGTTACCCGGACACTGAAGCTTTCTTT. Translation: CASSYPDTEAFF.

The rearrangement links TRBV28 to TRBJ2-5; D is ambiguous. Germline assignment: CDR1 MDHEN and CDR2 SYDVKM. CDR3 length equals 14 residues. V gave up 10 bases and J gave up 3 bases, with 18 bases separating them. CDR3 amino acids: CATRDSTGKETQYF. The CDR3 nucleotides read TGTGCCACCCGCGACTCTACTGGCAAAGAGACCCAGTACTTC.

This rearrangement joins TRBV7-9 to TRBJ1-2; unclear D gene. V was shortened by 5 bases and J by 4 bases, with 20 bases between the two germline ends. Germline loops: CDR1 SEHNR, CDR2 FQNEAQ (reference sequence). This CDR3 region has 16 residues. The CDR3 region is CASSPSTVAGSYGYTF. Here the CDR3 DNA reads TGTGCCAGCAGCCCCTCTACGGTGGCGGGTTCCTATGGCTACACCTTC.

This chain links TRBV25-1 with TRBJ2-5; D call uncertain. The V end was cut by 6 bases, the J end by 4 bases, with 15 bases between. The CDR3 runs 14 residues. CDR1 MGHDK and CDR2 SYGVNS come from the germline V gene. CDR3 protein: CASSPLGVGETQYF. CDR3 DNA sequence: TGTGCCAGCAGCCCTCTAGGAGTTGGAGAGACCCAGTACTTC.

As DNA, the CDR3 is TGTGCCAGCACCCCCGGGGTGGGCTCCTACAATGAGCAGTTCTTC. This gives the protein CASTPGVGSYNEQFF. V usage is TRBV18 and J usage is TRBJ2-1; the D gene is possibly TRBD2 (5 bases). V gave up 8 bases and J gave up 0 bases, with 14 bases separating them. Germline CDR1 and CDR2: KGHSH and LQKENI. The CDR3 runs 15 residues.

J is TRBJ1-2 and V is TRBV4-2, with D possibly matching TRBD1 (6 bases). Germline CDR1 reads LGHNA; CDR2 reads YNFKEQ. The CDR3 covers 16 residues. V was shortened by 0 bases and J by 5 bases, with 16 bases between the two germline ends. In DNA form, the CDR3 reads TGTGCCAGCAGCCAAGACGGGCCCAGGCAGGGGTATGGCTACACCTTC. Protein: CASSQDGPRQGYGYTF.